What follows describes a single TCR beta chain. Its antigen is currently not known. One base away there is no much larger clone; base qualities are not given. Using the deep immunoSEQ assay, TCR CDR3 regions were amplified from genomic DNA by multiplex PCR. For each cell subset, the extracted genomic DNA was distributed evenly across all wells of several immunoSEQ 96-well plates, and each plate served as one replicate. Each replicate PCR for sorted subsets received approximately 200 ng genomic DNA, equal to roughly 33,000 T cell genomes. The purified libraries were quantified using a Qubit 3.0 fluorometer, sized with a Bioanalyzer 2100, and then quantified again using the KAPA Library Quantification kit. Every immunoSEQ 96-well plate was sequenced on a separate single-read 150-cycle Illumina NextSeq 550 flow cell. Under the source paper's analysis protocol: Because the immunoSEQ output held only junctional sequences and lacked quality scores, the filtering could not match the filtering applied to full-length reads. To assign V/J genes and CDR3, sequences were annotated using PyIR, a Python wrapper for IgBLAST v1.9, with IMGT germline references. Reads were removed for weak V/J assignments (E-value above 1e-6), missing CDR3, stop codons, out-of-frame junctions, or ambiguous translated residues. V3J clonotypes were defined as sequences sharing the same inferred V gene, J gene, and CDR3 amino acid sequence. Percentage overlap between repertoires was calculated by dividing the number of shared unique clonotypes by the size of the smaller repertoire. RTK rarefaction, the Chao1 estimator, and Recon v2.1 estimates of unobserved clonotypes were used to assess repertoire richness. Generation probabilities were computed with OLGA for all TCRbeta clonotypes obtained by the gDNA method from four donors. TCRdb mirrors the immuneACCESS table, restricted to in-frame sequences. Some clones are absent from its copies; in checked studies, under half trace to an unresolved V gene, and the reason for the others is unknown. V and J calls and clone size are copied from that table; D and trimming were computed from the DNA. The sample table lists 2 million to 2.5 million clones, 90% to 97% of them with a count of one. The ten largest clonotypes hold approximately 0.13% of the sample.

The sample originates from a study of shared clonotypes between healthy human individuals (dated by TCRdb to 2019 to 2021). In the study overall: The cohort included three men and a couple of women between 18 and 49 years of age. The study deeply sequenced blood TCR repertoires of about 5 healthy adults to estimate repertoire size and the extent of clonotype sharing between individuals. Libraries were prepared and TCR repertoires were sequenced by different laboratories using diverse techniques, in order to increase sequencing depth and limit assay-specific biases. Between about 0.8 and 9 billion PBMCs per donor were obtained by leukapheresis. For each donor, CD4 naive and CD4 memory were each given three plates, CD8 naive was given two plates, and CD8 memory was given one plate.

General findings and caveats noted by the study authors: Even with the large sequencing depth, rarefaction of the sorted-subset datasets indicated that sequencing was incomplete. Estimated clonotype richness was generally larger for naive than for memory subsets. Compared with non-shared clonotypes, the clonotypes found in all four sorted-subset donors had higher generation probabilities. Sampling was limited to blood, and TCR repertoires in tissue likely differ from TCR repertoires in blood. The genetic and exposure-history diversity represented was limited by the small number of donors. Across several donors, approximately 4.9% of naive CD4, 3% to 4% of naive CD8, roughly 2.2% of memory CD4, and 0.4% of memory CD8 clonotypes were shared. Based on pairwise subsampling, the degree of clonotype sharing among donors was expected to be affected by sequencing depth.

Healthy HIV-negative adults with no recently reported acute infections or vaccinations were included as donors. Only Caucasian adults living in Nashville, Tennessee, USA were represented among the donors. CD4+ T cells were enriched by magnetic negative selection; naive cells were then positively selected on CD45RA, and the negative fraction formed the memory subset. After blood collection by leukapheresis, PBMCs were isolated using Ficoll-Histopaque density gradient centrifugation and then cryopreserved in the vapor phase of liquid nitrogen. Analytical flow cytometry was used to check the purity and quantity of each magnetically sorted T cell population. Each sorted fraction had its genomic DNA isolated and then quantified by UV absorbance on a Nanodrop 2000c. From cysteine to phenylalanine, the CDR3 is 16 amino acids long. The read is trimmed to its CDR3 DNA, 48 bases read in frame from base 1. Based on the germline V gene, the CDR1 and CDR2 sequences are SGHRS and YFSETQ. V is cut back by 0 bases and J by 5 bases, with 7 bases in the junction unmatched.

The chain is assembled from TRBV5-1 and TRBJ1-4, with TRBD1 matching 7 junction bases. The clonotype comes from a man younger than 30 in good health. Sequenced sample: naive CD4+ T cells sorted from blood. This sample's cell subset or site label indicates: CD45RA+ positively selected. In nucleotide form, the sequence is TGCGCCAGCAGCTTGGGCCCGACAGGGAGAAATGAAAAACTGTTTTTT. The resulting protein is CASSLGPTGRNEKLFF. The full variable domain, completed from the reference TRBV5-1 and TRBJ1-4 proteins outside the CDR3, reads KAGVTQTPRYLIKTRGQQVTLSCSPISGHRSVSWYQQTPGQGLQFLFEYFSETQRNKGNFPGRFSGRQFSNSRSEMNVSTLELGDSALYLCASSLGPTGRNEKLFFGSGTQLSVL.